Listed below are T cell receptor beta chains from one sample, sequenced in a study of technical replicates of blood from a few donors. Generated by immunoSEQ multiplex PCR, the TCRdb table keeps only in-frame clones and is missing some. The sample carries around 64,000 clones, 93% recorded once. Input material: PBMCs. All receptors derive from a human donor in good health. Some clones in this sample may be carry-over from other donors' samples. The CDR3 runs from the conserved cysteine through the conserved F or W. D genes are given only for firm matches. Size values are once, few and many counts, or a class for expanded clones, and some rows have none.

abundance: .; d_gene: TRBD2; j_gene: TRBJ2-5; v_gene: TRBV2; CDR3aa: CASSDPGGRGVGETQYF; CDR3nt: TGTGCCAGCAGTGACCCCGGGGGGAGGGGCGTAGGTGAGACCCAGTACTTC
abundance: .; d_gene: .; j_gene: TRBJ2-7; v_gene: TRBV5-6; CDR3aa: CASRSSYEQYF; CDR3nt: TGTGCCAGCAGGAGCTCCTACGAGCAGTACTTC
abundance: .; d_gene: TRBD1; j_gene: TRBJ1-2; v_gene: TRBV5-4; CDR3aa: CASSLDPQGAGGGYTF; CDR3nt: TGTGCCAGCAGCTTGGATCCTCAGGGGGCCGGGGGAGGCTACACCTTC
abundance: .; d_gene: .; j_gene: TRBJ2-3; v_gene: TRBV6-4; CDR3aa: CASSVEGGDSTDTQYF; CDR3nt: TGTGCCAGCAGTGTGGAAGGGGGGGATAGCACAGATACGCAGTATTTT
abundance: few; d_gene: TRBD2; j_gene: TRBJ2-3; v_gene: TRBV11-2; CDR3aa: CASSLIAGLNTDTQYF; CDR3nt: TGTGCCAGCAGCCTAATAGCGGGGCTAAACACAGATACGCAGTATTTT
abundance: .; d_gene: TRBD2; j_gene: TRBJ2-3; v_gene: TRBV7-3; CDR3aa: CASSTSTGGAPDTQYF; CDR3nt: TGTGCCAGCAGCACCTCGACGGGGGGAGCACCAGATACGCAGTATTTT
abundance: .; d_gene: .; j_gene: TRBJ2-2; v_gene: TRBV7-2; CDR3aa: CASSFRVPGELFF; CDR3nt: TGTGCCAGCAGCTTCCGGGTCCCCGGGGAGCTGTTTTTT
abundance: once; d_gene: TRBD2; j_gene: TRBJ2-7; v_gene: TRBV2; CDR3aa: CASRVGTSDSYEQYF; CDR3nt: TGTGCCAGCAGGGTCGGGACTAGCGATTCCTACGAGCAGTACTTC
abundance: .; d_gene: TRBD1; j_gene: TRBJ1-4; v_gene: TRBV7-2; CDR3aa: CASSILGTGGNEKLFF; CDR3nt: TGTGCCAGCAGCATACTTGGGACAGGGGGTAATGAAAAACTGTTTTTT
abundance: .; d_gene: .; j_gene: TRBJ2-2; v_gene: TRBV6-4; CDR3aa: CASSYTGSGELFF; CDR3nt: TGTGCCAGCAGTTACACAGGGTCCGGGGAGCTGTTTTTT
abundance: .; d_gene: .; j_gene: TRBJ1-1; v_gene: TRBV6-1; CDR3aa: CASIYRAESAEAFF; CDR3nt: TGTGCCAGCATCTACAGGGCCGAGAGTGCTGAAGCTTTCTTT
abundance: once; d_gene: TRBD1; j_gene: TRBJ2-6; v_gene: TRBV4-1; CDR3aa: CASSQSLQGARGANVLTF; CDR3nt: TGCGCCAGCAGCCAATCACTACAGGGGGCGCGTGGGGCCAACGTCCTGACTTTC
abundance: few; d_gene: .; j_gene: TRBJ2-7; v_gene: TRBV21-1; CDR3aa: CACGSPRNEQYF; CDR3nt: TGTGCCTGTGGCTCGCCTAGGAACGAGCAGTACTTC
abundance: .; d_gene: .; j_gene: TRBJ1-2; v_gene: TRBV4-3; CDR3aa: CASSRHRQGNYGYTF; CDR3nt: TGCGCCAGCAGCCGACACAGGCAGGGCAACTATGGCTACACCTTC
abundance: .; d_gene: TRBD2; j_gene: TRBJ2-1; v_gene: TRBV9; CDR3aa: CASSVGTSGNEQFF; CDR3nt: TGTGCCAGCAGCGTCGGGACTAGCGGTAATGAGCAGTTCTTC
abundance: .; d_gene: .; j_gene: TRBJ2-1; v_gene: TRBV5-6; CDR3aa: CASSLFPRSDNEQFF; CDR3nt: TGTGCCAGCAGCTTGTTTCCGAGAAGCGACAATGAGCAGTTCTTC
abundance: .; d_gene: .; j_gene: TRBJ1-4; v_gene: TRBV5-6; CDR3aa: CASSRFGGEGEKLFF; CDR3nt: TGTGCCAGCAGCCGTTTCGGCGGAGAAGGTGAAAAACTGTTTTTT
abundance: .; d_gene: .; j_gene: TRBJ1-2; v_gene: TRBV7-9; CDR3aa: CASSLGAGQELYYGYTF; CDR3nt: TGTGCCAGCAGCTTAGGAGCGGGACAAGAATTATACTATGGCTACACCTTC
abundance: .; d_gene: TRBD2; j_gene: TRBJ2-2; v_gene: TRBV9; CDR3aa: CASSVGSSGGGTGELFF; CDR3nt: TGTGCCAGCAGCGTAGGTTCTAGCGGGGGTGGCACCGGGGAGCTGTTTTTT
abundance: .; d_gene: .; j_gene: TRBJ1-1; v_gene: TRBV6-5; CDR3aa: CASSYSGGFTEAFF; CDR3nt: TGTGCCAGCAGTTACTCGGGGGGGTTCACTGAAGCTTTCTTT
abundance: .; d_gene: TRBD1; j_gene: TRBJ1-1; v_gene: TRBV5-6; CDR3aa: CASSPSGTGHTEAFF; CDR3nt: TGTGCCAGCAGCCCGTCGGGGACAGGGCACACTGAAGCTTTCTTT
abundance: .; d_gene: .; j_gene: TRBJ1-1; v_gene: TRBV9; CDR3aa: CASSPQPTSNTEAFF; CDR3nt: TGTGCCAGCAGCCCACAACCGACTTCGAACACTGAAGCTTTCTTT
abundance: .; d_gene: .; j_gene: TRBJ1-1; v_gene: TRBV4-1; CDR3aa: CASSQEPRLSLRQEAFF; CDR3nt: TGCGCCAGCAGCCAAGAACCTCGATTGAGTCTTCGACAGGAAGCTTTCTTT
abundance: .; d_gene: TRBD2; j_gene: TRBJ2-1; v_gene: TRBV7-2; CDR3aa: CASSAGLARNEQFF; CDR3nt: TGTGCCAGCAGCGCCGGACTAGCGCGCAATGAGCAGTTCTTC
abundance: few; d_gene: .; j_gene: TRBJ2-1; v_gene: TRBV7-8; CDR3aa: CASSLSSHNEQFF; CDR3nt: TGTGCCAGCAGCCTTAGTTCACACAATGAGCAGTTCTTC
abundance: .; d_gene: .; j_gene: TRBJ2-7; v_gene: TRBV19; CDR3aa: CASSPPGAIYEQYF; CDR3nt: TGTGCCAGTAGTCCTCCCGGTGCCATCTACGAGCAGTACTTC
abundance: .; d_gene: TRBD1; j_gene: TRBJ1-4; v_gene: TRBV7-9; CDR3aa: CASSWSNQGANEKLFF; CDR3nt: TGTGCCAGCAGCTGGTCAAATCAGGGGGCTAATGAAAAACTGTTTTTT
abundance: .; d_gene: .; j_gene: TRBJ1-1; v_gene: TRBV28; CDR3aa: CASSLGGTLTFF; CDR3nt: TGTGCCAGCAGTCTCGGAGGGACTTTGACTTTCTTT
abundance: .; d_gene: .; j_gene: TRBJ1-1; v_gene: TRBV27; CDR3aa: CASSFGGLNTEAFF; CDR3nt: TGTGCCAGCAGTTTTGGGGGGTTGAACACTGAAGCTTTCTTT
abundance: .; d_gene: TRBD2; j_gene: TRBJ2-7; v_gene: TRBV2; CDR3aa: CASSSTGLAGAVEQYF; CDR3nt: TGTGCCAGCAGTTCTACAGGACTAGCGGGGGCAGTCGAGCAGTACTTC
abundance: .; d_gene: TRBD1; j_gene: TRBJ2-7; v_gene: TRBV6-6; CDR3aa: CASSQTGPYEQYF; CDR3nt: TGTGCCAGCAGTCAGACAGGGCCCTACGAGCAGTACTTC
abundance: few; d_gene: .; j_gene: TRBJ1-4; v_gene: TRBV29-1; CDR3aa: CSVGVQRGEKLFF; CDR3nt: TGCAGCGTTGGAGTACAGCGGGGTGAAAAACTGTTTTTT
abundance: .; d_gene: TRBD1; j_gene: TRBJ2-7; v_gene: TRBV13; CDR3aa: CASSSLGTGGGPSYEQYF; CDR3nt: TGTGCCAGCAGCTCCCTCGGGACAGGGGGAGGTCCTTCCTACGAGCAGTACTTC
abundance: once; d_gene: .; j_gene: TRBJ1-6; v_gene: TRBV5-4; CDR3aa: CASSLYGTIPTPLHF; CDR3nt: TGTGCCAGCAGCTTGTATGGGACAATCCCGACACCCCTCCACTTT
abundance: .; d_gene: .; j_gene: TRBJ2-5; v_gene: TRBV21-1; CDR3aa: CASSPRETQYF; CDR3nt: TGTGCCAGCAGCCCTAGGGAGACCCAGTACTTC
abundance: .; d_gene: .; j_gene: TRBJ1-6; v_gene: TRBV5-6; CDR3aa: CASSLRSSPLHF; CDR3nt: TGTGCCAGCAGCTTAAGGAGTTCACCCCTCCACTTT
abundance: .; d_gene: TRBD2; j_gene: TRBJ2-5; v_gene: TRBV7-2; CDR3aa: CASSLVSGGAGETQYF; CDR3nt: TGTGCCAGCAGCTTAGTTAGCGGGGGGGCCGGGGAGACCCAGTACTTC
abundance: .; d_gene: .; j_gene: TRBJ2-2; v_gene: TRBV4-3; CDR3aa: CASSQDRGELFF; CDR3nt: TGCGCCAGCAGCCAAGACCGGGGGGAGCTGTTTTTT
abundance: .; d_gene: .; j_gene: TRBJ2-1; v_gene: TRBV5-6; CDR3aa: CASSFLDYNEQFF; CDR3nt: TGTGCCAGCAGCTTCCTAGACTACAATGAGCAGTTCTTC
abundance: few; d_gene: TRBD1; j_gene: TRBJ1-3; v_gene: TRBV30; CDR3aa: CAWSGDRGHGNTIYF; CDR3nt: TGTGCCTGGAGCGGGGACAGGGGGCATGGAAACACCATATATTTT
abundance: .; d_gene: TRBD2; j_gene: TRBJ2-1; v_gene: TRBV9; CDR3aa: CASSVGTSGGLLYNEQFF; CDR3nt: TGTGCCAGCAGCGTTGGGACTAGCGGGGGTCTACTATACAATGAGCAGTTCTTC
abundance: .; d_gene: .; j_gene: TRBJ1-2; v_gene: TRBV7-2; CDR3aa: CASSLGAVQVAYGYTF; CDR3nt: TGTGCCAGCAGCTTAGGGGCCGTACAGGTCGCCTATGGCTACACCTTC
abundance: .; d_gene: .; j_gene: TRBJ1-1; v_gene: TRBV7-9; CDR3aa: CASSSPGRPLNTEAFF; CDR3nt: TGTGCCAGCAGCTCCCCGGGGAGACCGCTGAACACTGAAGCTTTCTTT
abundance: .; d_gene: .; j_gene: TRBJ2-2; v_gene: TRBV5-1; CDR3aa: CASSLVSGNTGELFF; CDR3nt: TGCGCCAGCAGCTTGGTATCGGGGAACACCGGGGAGCTGTTTTTT
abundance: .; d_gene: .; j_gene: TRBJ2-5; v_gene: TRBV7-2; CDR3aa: CASSLERETQYF; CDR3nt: TGTGCCAGCAGCTTAGAGCGGGAGACCCAGTACTTC
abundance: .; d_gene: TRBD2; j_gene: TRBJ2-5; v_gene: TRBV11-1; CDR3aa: CASSSGGGKETQYF; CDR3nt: TGTGCCAGCAGCAGCGGGGGAGGAAAAGAGACCCAGTACTTC
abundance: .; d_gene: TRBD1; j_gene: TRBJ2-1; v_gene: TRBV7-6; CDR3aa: CASSARQGPVNEQFF; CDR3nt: TGTGCCAGCAGCGCCCGACAGGGTCCCGTCAATGAGCAGTTCTTC
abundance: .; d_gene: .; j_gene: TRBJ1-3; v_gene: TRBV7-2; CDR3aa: CASSFSASGNTIYF; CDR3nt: TGTGCCAGCAGCTTTTCAGCGTCTGGAAACACCATATATTTT
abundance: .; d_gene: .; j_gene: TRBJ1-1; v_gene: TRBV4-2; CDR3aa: CASSQDRDTEAFF; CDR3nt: TGTGCCAGCAGCCAAGATAGAGACACTGAAGCTTTCTTT
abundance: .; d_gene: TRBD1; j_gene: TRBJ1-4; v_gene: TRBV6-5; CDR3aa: CASSPTGANEKLFF; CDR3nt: TGTGCCAGCAGTCCTACAGGGGCTAATGAAAAACTGTTTTTT
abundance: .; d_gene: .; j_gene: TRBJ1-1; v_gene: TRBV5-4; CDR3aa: CASTPDRMNTEAFF; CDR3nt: TGTGCCAGCACCCCAGACAGAATGAACACTGAAGCTTTCTTT